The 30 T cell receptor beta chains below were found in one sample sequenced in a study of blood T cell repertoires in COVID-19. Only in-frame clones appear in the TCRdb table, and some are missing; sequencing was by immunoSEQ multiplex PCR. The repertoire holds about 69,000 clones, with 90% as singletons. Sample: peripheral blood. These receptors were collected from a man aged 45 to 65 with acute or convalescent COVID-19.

CDR3 DNA sequence: TGTGCCAGCAGCCCGACAGGGGAATATCAGCCCCAGCATTTT. Amino acids: CASSPTGEYQPQHF. This sequence joins TRBV9 and TRBJ1-5; 8 bases are shared with TRBD1. The CDR3 totals 14 residues. J gave up 5 bases and V 4 bases, and 5 bases lay outside the gene matches. Germline V CDR1 and CDR2: SGDLS, YYNGEE.

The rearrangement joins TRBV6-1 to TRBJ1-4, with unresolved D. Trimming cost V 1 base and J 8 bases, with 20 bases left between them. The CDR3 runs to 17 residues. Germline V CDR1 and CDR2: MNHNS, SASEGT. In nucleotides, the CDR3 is TGTGCCAGCAGTGAAGGGGCGCTCTTCTCCCTGTTGGAAAAACTGTTTTTT. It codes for CASSEGALFSLLEKLFF.

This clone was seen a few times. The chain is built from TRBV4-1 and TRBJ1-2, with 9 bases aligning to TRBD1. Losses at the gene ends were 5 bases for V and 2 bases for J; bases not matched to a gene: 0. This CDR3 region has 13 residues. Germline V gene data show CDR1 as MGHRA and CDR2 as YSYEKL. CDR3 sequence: CASSDRGNYGYTF. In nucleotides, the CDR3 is TGCGCCAGCAGCGACAGGGGGAACTATGGCTACACCTTC.

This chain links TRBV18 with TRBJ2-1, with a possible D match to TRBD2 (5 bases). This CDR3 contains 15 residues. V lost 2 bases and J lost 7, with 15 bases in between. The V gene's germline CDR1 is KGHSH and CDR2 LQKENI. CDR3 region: CASSPLTGKRNEQFF. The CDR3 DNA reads TGTGCCAGCTCACCATTAACGGGAAAGAGGAATGAGCAGTTCTTC.

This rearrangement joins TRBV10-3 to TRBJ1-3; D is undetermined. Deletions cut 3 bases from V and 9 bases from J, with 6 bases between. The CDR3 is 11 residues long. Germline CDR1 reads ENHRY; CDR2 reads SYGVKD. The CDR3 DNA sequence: TGTGCCATCAGTGAACTCTCCACCATATATTTT. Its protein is CAISELSTIYF.

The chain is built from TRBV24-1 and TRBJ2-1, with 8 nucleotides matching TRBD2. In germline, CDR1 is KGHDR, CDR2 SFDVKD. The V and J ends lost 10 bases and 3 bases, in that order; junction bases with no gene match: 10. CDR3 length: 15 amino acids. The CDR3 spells CATSWPREGYNEQFF. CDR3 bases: TGTGCCACTTCATGGCCCCGGGAGGGCTACAATGAGCAGTTCTTC.

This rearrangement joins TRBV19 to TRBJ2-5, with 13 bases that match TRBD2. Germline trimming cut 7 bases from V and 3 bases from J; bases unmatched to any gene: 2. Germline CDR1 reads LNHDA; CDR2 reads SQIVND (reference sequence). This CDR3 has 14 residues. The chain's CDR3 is CASTGTSGKETQYF. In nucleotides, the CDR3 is TGTGCCAGTACCGGGACTAGCGGGAAAGAGACCCAGTACTTC.

The CDR3 DNA reads as TGTGCCAGCAGTTACAGACAGAGACTTGTAACTACTGAAGCTTTCTTT. This gives the protein CASSYRQRLVTTEAFF. The rearrangement links TRBV6-5 to TRBJ1-1; TRBD1 is a possible D gene (5 bases). Germline V gives CDR1 MNHEY, CDR2 SVGAGI. The CDR3 runs to 16 residues. V gave up 2 bases and J gave up 5 bases, with 18 bases separating them.

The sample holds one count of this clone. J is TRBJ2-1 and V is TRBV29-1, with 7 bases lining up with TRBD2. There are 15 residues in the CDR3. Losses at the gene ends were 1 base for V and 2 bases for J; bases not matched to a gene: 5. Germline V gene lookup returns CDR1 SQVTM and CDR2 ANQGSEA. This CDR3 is CSVEGLAETYNEQFF. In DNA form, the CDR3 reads TGCAGCGTTGAAGGGCTAGCGGAGACCTACAATGAGCAGTTCTTC.

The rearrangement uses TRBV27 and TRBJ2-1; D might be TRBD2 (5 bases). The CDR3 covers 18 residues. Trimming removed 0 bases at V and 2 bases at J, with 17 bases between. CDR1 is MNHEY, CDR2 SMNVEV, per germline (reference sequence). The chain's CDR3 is CASSLSSSSRGPYNEQFF. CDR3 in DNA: TGTGCCAGCAGTTTATCTTCCTCTAGTCGAGGGCCCTACAATGAGCAGTTCTTC.

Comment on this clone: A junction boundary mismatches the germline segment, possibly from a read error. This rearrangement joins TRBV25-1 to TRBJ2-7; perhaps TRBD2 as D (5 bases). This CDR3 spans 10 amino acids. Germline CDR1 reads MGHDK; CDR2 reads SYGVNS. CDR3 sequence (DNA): TGTGCCAGCGGTCGAAGGGAGTTGAACTTC. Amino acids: CASGRRELNF.

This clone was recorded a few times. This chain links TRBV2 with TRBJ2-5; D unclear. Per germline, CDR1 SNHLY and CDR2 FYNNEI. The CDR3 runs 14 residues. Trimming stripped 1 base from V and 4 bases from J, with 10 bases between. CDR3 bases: TGTGCCAGCAGTGAAGTGGCTAGTGGAGAGACCCAGTACTTC. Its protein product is CASSEVASGETQYF.

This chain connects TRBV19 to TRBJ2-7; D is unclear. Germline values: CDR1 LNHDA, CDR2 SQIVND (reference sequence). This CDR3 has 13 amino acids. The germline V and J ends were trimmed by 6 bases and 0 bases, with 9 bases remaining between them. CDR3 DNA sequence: TGTGCCAGTAGGGTTATCAGCTCCTACGAGCAGTACTTC. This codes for CASRVISSYEQYF.

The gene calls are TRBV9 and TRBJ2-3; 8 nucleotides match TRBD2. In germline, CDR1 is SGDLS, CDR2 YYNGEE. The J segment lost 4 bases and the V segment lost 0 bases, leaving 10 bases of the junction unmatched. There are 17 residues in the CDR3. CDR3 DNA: TGTGCCAGCAGCGTAGTAAGTACTAGCGGTGGATCAGATACGCAGTATTTT. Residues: CASSVVSTSGGSDTQYF.

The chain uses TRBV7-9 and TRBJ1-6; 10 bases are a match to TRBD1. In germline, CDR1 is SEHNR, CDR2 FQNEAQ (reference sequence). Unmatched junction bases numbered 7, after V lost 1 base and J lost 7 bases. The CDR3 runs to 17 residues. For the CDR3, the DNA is TGTGCCAGCAGCTTAGGTGGGACAGGGGTACGGAATTCACCCCTCCACTTT. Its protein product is CASSLGGTGVRNSPLHF.

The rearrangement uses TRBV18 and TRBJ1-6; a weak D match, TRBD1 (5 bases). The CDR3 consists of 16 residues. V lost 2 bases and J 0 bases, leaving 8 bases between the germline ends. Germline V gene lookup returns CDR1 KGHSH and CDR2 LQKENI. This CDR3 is CASSPIGDSYNSPLHF. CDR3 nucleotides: TGTGCCAGCTCACCAATAGGGGACTCCTATAATTCACCCCTCCACTTT.

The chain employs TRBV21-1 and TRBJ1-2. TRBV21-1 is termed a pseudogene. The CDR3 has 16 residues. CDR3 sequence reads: CASSKGGGAQTYGYTF. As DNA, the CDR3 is TGTGCCAGCAGCAAAGGAGGAGGGGCGCAAACCTATGGCTACACCTTC.

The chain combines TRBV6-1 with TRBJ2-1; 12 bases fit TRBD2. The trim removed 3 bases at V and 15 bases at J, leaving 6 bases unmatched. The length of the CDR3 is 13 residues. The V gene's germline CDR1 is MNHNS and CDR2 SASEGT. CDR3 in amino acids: CASSDASGRAVFF. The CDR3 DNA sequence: TGTGCCAGCAGTGATGCTAGCGGGAGGGCCGTGTTCTTC.

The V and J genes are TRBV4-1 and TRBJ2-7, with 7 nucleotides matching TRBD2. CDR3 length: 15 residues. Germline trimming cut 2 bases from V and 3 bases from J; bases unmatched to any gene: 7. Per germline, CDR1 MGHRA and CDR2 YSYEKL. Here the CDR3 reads CASSQLSGMGYEQYF. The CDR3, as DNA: TGCGCCAGCAGCCAACTGAGCGGGATGGGCTACGAGCAGTACTTC.

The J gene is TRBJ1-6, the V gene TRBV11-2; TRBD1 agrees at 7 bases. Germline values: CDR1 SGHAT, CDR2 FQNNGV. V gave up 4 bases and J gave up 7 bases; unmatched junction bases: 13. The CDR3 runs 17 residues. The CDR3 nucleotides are TGTGCCAGCAGCTCCTGGAGACAGGGAATGACCAATTCACCCCTCCACTTT. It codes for CASSSWRQGMTNSPLHF.

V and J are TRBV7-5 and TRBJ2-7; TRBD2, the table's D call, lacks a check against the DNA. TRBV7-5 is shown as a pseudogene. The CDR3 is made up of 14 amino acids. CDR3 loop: CVRSFTSGRPPRYF. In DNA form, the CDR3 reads TGTGTCAGAAGCTTTACTAGCGGGAGGCCCCCTCGGTACTTC.

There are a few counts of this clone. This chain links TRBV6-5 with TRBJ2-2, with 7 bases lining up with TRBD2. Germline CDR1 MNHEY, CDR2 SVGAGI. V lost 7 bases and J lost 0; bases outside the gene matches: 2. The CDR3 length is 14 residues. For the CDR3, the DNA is TGTGCCAGCACGGGAGGAGCGAACACCGGGGAGCTGTTTTTT. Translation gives CASTGGANTGELFF.

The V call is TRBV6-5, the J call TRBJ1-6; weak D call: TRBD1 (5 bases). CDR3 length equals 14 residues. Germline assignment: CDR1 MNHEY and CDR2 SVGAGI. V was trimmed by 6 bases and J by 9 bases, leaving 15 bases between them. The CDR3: CASRDSLRFSPLHF. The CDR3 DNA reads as TGTGCCAGCAGAGACAGCCTCCGCTTTTCACCCCTCCACTTT.

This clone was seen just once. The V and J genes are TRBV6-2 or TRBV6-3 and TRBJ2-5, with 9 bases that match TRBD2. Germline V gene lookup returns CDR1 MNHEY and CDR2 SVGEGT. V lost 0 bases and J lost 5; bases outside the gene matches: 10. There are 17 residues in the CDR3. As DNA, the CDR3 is TGTGCCAGCAGTTACTCTGAGAAGGAGCGGGAGGTGGAGACCCAGTACTTC. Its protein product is CASSYSEKEREVETQYF.

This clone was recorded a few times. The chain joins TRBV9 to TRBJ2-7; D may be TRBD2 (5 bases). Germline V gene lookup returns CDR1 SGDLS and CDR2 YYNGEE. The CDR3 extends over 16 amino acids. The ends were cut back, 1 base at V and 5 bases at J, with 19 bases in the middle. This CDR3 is CASSVSPAGQRDEQYF. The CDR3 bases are TGTGCCAGCAGCGTATCCCCTGCGGGTCAGAGGGACGAGCAGTACTTC.

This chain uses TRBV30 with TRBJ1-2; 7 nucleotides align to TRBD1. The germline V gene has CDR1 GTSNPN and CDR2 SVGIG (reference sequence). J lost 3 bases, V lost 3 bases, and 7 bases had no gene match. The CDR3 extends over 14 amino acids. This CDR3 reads CAWSGDSRYYGYTF. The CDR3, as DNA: TGTGCCTGGAGCGGGGACAGTCGGTACTATGGCTACACCTTC.

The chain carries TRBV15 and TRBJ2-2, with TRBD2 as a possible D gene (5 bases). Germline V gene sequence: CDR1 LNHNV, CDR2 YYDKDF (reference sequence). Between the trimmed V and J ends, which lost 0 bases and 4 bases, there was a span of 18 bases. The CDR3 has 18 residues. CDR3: CATSRDPPARARTGELFF. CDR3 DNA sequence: TGTGCCACCAGCAGAGACCCCCCGGCGCGGGCCCGCACCGGGGAGCTGTTTTTT.

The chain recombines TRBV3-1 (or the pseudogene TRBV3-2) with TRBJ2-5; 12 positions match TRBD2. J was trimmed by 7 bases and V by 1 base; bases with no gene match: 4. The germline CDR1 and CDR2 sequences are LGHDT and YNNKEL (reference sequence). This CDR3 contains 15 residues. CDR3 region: CASSQGTSGVGTQYF. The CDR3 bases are TGTGCCAGCAGCCAAGGGACTAGCGGGGTGGGGACCCAGTACTTC.

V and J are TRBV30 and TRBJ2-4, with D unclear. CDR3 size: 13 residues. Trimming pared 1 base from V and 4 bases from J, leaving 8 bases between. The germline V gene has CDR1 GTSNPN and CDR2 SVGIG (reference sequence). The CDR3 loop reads CAWSEHPKNIQYF. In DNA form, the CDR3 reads TGTGCCTGGAGTGAACACCCGAAAAACATTCAGTACTTC.

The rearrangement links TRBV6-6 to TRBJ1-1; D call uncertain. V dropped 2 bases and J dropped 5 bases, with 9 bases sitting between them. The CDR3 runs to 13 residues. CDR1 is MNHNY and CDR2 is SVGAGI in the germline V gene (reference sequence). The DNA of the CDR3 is TGTGCCAGCAGTTACAGGGAGAAGACTGAAGCTTTCTTT. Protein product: CASSYREKTEAFF.